One T cell receptor beta chain is described in this entry. Its antigen is still unknown. The input lacks base qualities; no much larger clone sits a single base away. CDR1 and CDR2, looked up from the germline V gene (reference sequence), are LNHDA and SQIVND. The CDR3 runs 13 amino acids, cysteine and phenylalanine included. The only DNA kept is the CDR3, 39 bases in frame from the first base. Relative to germline, V is missing 6 bases and J is missing 7 bases, with 2 bases of the junction outside any gene match. This entry belongs to a study of stem cell transplantation in POMP-related autoinflammatory disease listed by TCRdb under 2021. About the study as a whole: The study hypothesis was that defective thymoproteasomes impair MHC class I-dependent CD8+ T-cell differentiation and positive selection, which skews the TRB repertoire. Before transplant, CD4+ naive T-cell skewing, low CD8+ T-cell proportions, and reduced T-cell cytokine secretion were observed in patients. The effect of POMP deficiency on T-cell receptor beta repertoire diversity and CDR3 characteristics was assessed using high-throughput TRB sequencing. Study-wide conclusions, independent of this receptor: A trend toward lower TRB diversity and higher clonality was observed in PRAID patients across all analyzed T-cell subsets. Statistical significance for the trend toward lower diversity and increased clonality in PRAID patients was reached only for regulatory T cells. PRAID patients showed a restricted number of unique TRB V-J gene pairings.

The library relied on the immunoSEQ multiplex PCR assay. Per the authors' processing: Shannon entropy, which accounts for clonal size distribution, was used to quantify repertoire diversity. The Gini-Simpson index (Simpson_1-D) was used to measure inequality of clonotype distribution. What TCRdb holds here is the immuneACCESS table cut down to in-frame rearrangements. Part of the clones is not present; checked against another copy, under half of the missing clones reflect an unresolved V gene, and the others are unexplained. V and J calls and clone size follow that table, whereas D and trimming were derived from the DNA. Within this sample are about 26,000 clones, with 82% of them counted one time only. Less than 3% of the sample comes from the top ten. The time point label on this specimen signifies: before hematopoietic stem cell transplant. PRAID was characterized by prominent immunodeficiency alongside autoinflammation. Before TRB sequencing, T-cell subsets (conventional T cells, CD8+ T cells, regulatory T cells, T follicular helper cells) were sorted.

The TCR sequence derives from a human donor with POMP-related autoinflammation and immune dysregulation (PRAID). The input for sequencing was CD4+ T cells from PBMCs, taken before stem cell transplantation. The V and J genes are TRBV19 and TRBJ2-1; 11 bases in between match TRBD1. In nucleotides, the sequence is TGTGCCAGTAGGGACAGGGGGCGGAATGAGCAGTTCTTC. Translated, this is CASRDRGRNEQFF.